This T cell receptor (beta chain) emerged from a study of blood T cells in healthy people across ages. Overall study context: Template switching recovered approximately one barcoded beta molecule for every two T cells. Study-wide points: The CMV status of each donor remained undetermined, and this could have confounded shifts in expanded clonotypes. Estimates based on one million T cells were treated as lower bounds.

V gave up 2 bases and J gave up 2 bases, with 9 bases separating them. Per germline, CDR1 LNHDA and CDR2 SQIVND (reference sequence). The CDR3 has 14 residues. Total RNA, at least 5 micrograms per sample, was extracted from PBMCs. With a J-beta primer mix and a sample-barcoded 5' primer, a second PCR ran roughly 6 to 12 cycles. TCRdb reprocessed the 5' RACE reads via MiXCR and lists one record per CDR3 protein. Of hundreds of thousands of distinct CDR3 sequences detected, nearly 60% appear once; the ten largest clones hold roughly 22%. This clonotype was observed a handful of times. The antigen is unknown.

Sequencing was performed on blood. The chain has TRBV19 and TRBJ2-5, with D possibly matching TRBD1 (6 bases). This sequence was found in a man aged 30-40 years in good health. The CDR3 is CASSIQGSQETQYF. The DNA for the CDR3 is TGTGCCAGTAGTATACAGGGGTCACAAGAGACCCAGTACTTC.